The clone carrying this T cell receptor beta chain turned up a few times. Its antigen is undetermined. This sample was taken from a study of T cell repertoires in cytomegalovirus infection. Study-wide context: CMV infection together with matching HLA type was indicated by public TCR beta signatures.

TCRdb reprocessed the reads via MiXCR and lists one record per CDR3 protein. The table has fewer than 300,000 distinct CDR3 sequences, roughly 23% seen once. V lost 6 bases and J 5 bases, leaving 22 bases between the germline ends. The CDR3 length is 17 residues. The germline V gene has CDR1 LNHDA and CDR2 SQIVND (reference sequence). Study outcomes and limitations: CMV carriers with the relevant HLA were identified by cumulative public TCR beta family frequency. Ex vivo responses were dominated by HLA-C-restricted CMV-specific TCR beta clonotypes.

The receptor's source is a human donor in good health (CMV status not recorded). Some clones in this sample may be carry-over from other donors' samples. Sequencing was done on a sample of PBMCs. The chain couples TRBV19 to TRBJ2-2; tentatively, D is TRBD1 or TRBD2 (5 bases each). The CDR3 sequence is CASRIIPREPGTGELFF. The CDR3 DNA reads TGTGCCAGTAGAATTATCCCCAGGGAGCCGGGGACCGGGGAGCTGTTTTTT.